The T cell receptor (beta chain) under discussion was sequenced for a study of CD8+CD57+ T cells in acquired aplastic anemia (dated by TCRdb to about 2018). General notes on the study: A mean of about 3.2 ug of DNA, ranging from about 0.19 to 27.4 ug, was extracted from sorted CD4+ and CD8+ cells. Healthy donor samples averaged around 10 million reads for CD4+ and around 12 million for CD8+ cells. Results and caveats for the whole study, not just this receptor: CD8+ Simpson's diversity did not differ significantly between patients and healthy controls (P=0.060). Twenty-nine CD8+ CDR3 sequences were shared between patients and controls but appeared highly expressed in patients and within their immunodominant clones.

CDR1 and CDR2 are read off the germline V gene (reference sequence) as LNHDA and SQIVND. Taken from cysteine to phenylalanine, the CDR3 has 11 residues. Just CDR3 DNA is preserved here, 33 bases in frame from base 1. At the junction V is shortened by 9 bases and J by 10 bases, with 15 bases in between. TCR beta VDJ combination and CDR3 sequence profiling used genomic DNA as the template. TCR repertoire sequencing was run on an Illumina HiSeq 2000. The authors processed their data as follows. Repertoire assessment relied on Simpson's diversity index, CDR3 size and DJ length profiles, and TRBV/TRBJ rearrangement plots. The most abundant DNA sequence in the deep sequencing data was taken as the immunodominant clone. CDR3 amino acid sequences were screened for sharing across subjects and were compared with published repertoires and the VDJdb database. TCRdb reanalyzed the raw reads on its own, using fastp at Q25 for trimming and MiXCR for clone calling, and kept in-frame beta chains. Each record represents a unique CDR3 protein, reported with the most common genes and DNA among its rows. TCRdb assigned the V and J calls; the authors' analysis was not used. The sample records over 150,000 distinct CDR3 sequences, approximately 50% of which are singletons. The ten largest clonotypes hold roughly 15% of the sample.

For this clonotype: The clone's antigen remains unknown. No per-base quality is available; no much larger clone lies one base away.

In this study, sorted CD4+ and CD8+ T cells from the blood of healthy subjects and of severe aplastic anemia patients had their TCR repertoires deep-sequenced. Ficoll-Paque density gradient centrifugation was used to isolate peripheral blood mononuclear cells. Before DNA extraction, CD4+ and CD8+ T cells were sorted by FACS or by magnetic beads. Sequencing was performed on sorted CD4+, CD8+, or CD8+CD57+ T cells (not recorded which) from PBMCs. This TCR was sampled from a human donor in good health, serving as a control. The chain is encoded by TRBV19 joined to TRBJ1-1; possibly the D gene is TRBD1, per 6 matching bases. The DNA reads TGTGCCAGCGAGACAGGTCTTCGAGCTTTCTTT. This translates into CASETGLRAFF.